This entry is about one TCR beta chain. Its antigen has not been determined. Within one base of it there is no much larger clone, and no base qualities were kept. Other DNA sequences in the same sample also yield this CDR3. TCRbeta CDR3 regions were amplified from genomic DNA using the immunoSEQ Assay, a bias-controlled multiplex PCR. Turning to the authors' computational methods: The number of nucleated cells in each sample was estimated from the amplification of reference gene primers within the assay. To quantify the absolute abundance of each unique TCRbeta CDR3 rearrangement, sequence reads were collapsed and filtered. For each sample, productive Simpson clonality was calculated as the square root of Simpson's diversity index over productive rearrangements. This immuneACCESS table, as held by TCRdb, lists in-frame sequences with V and J called but not all clones. Of the missing ones, under half trace to an unresolved V gene in checked studies; the others have no known cause. V, J and clone size reflect that table, while D and trimming were determined from the DNA. The sample yields some 200,000 clones; around four fifths were counted once. The ten largest clones add up to about 5.6% of the sample.

This sample is drawn from a study of blood T cell repertoires in COVID-19 (dated by TCRdb to 2020 to 2022). Broadly, across the study: Samples covering the acute and convalescent phases of COVID-19 were provided by collaborators in the United States, Italy and Spain. The prospective study material was composed of cDNA or gDNA derived from T cells, B-cell-depleted T cells, or PBMCs. The dataset comprised deeply sampled blood TCRbeta repertoires from subjects exposed to, actively infected with, or recovered from COVID-19. The repertoires were released in a freely available public database meant as a resource for research on the immune response to SARS-CoV-2. The samples were drawn from the first 160 participants of the ongoing ImmuneRACE study and from 950 to 1,500 subjects provided by 6 global collaborators. The sample metadata nearly always contained a de-identified subject ID, COVID-19 status, age in years and sex. HLA class I and class II types, where available, came from metadata supplied by the sample provider rather than from assay-based typing.

In Seattle, one collaborating source enrolled patients while the infection was active and tracked those patients longitudinally over the course of disease. Collaborating institutions collected whole blood in K2EDTA tubes following their own protocols. For TCRbeta analysis, collaborator samples were shipped as frozen whole blood, as isolated PBMCs, or as DNA extracted from either sample type. The investigation overall reported the following: The quantity of clinical and demographic metadata differed by source and by participant and was supplied without curation.

V and J lose 0 bases and 1 base, and a span of 6 bases separates them. CDR1 is given as GTSNPN and CDR2 as SVGIG, both from the germline V gene (reference sequence). The CDR3 runs 13 amino acids, cysteine and phenylalanine included. The kept DNA is CDR3 alone, 39 bases in frame from the first base. The TCR originated in a woman between 65 and 79 years old with COVID-19, enrolled during active disease. The sequence is built from TRBV30 and TRBJ1-1; the D region possibly corresponds to TRBD1 (5 bases align). The sequenced sample consisted of peripheral blood. In nucleotide form, the sequence is TGTGCCTGGAGTGTCGACAGGAACACTGAAGCTTTCTTT. Translation gives CAWSVDRNTEAFF. Full variable domain (CDR3 extended with the reference TRBV30 and TRBJ1-1 proteins): SQTIHQWPATLVQPVGSPLSLECTVEGTSNPNLYWYRQAAGRGLQLLFYSVGIGQISSEVPQNLSASRPQDRQFILSSKKLLLSDSGFYLCAWSVDRNTEAFFGQGTRLTVV.